The sequence of this T cell receptor (beta chain) was determined in a study of blood T cell repertoires in COVID-19. About the study: Collection of acute and convalescent COVID-19 samples took place in the United States, Italy and Spain. Sources were T cells, B-cell-depleted T cells, or PBMCs; the material itself was cDNA or gDNA.

Per the authors' pipeline: Counts of nucleated cells, estimated from reference gene primer amplification, were obtained. TCRdb keeps only in-frame clones here, not all; method: immunoSEQ multiplex PCR. V and J calls and clone size follow that table, whereas D and trimming were derived from the DNA. In the table there are about 290,000 clones, approximately 90% of which are singletons. This TCR was recovered from a man between 35 and 55 years old with acute or convalescent COVID-19. Specimen: peripheral blood.

CDR3 coding DNA: TGTGCCAGCTCACCTCGAGAGAACAGGGACATCGGCTACACCTTC. Translated: CASSPRENRDIGYTF. The rearrangement links TRBV18 to TRBJ1-2, with TRBD1 as a possible D gene (6 bases). The length of the CDR3 is 15 residues. The V gene's germline CDR1 is KGHSH and CDR2 LQKENI. With 3 bases removed from V and 8 bases from J, the gap between germline ends came to 19 bases.